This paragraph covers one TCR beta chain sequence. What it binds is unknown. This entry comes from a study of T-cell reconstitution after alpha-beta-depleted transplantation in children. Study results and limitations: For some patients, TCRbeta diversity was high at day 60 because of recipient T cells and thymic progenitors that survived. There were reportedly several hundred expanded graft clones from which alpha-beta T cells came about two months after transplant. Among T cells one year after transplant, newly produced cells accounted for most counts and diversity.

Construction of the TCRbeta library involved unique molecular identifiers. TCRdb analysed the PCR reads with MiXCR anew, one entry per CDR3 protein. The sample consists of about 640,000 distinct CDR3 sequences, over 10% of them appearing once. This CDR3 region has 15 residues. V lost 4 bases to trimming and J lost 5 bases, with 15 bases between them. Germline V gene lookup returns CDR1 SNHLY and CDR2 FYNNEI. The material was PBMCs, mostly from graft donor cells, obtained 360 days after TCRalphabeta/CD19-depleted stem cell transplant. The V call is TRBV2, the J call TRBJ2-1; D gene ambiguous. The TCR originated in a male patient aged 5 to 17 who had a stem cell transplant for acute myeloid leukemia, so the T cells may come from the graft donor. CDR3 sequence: CASSVEKSKDNEQFF. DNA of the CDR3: TGTGCCAGCAGTGTAGAAAAGTCAAAGGACAATGAGCAGTTCTTC.